This T cell receptor (beta chain) was found in a study of metastatic and nonmetastatic thyroid tumors. Turning to the study itself: Repertoires from blood and tumor or nodule tissue of malignant and benign thyroid patients were compared.

TCRdb re-called clones via MiXCR from the PCR reads. The sample consists of 20,000 to 25,000 clones, about 20% of them appearing once. Whole-study results and caveats: In both blood and tumor samples, TCR beta diversity was reported significantly higher for malignant than benign nodules.

None of the patients had undergone any treatment ahead of thyroid surgery. As to this clone: Its antigen is not known.

This clonotype was sampled from a female donor with papillary thyroid cancer or a benign thyroid nodule (not recorded which). Some clones in this sample may be carry-over from other donors' samples. The specimen sequenced was tumor tissue.

The CDR3 bases are TGTGCCAGCAGCCAGGAGGCAGCGGGAGTTATGGATACGCAGTATTTT. Residues: CASSQEAAGVMDTQYF. The rearrangement joins TRBV4-2 to TRBJ2-3; TRBD2 matches at 8 bases. The germline V gene encodes CDR1 LGHNA and CDR2 YNFKEQ. J lost 6 bases, V lost 3 bases, and 11 bases had no gene match. This CDR3 has 16 amino acids.